The rows below give T cell receptor beta chains drawn from one sample of a study of response to subunit inactivated influenza vaccine. Via MiXCR, TCRdb re-called the RT-PCR reads, giving one row per CDR3 protein. Of a few hundred thousand distinct CDR3 sequences listed, 20% to 25% are singletons. This sample comprised PBMCs from blood, obtained approximately 20 months after vaccination. Every receptor here comes from a man aged 50 to 69 who received an inactivated influenza vaccine. CDR3s include the opening cysteine and the closing phenylalanine or tryptophan. Each record gives: CDR3 length, J gene, V gene, D gene, clone size, CDR3 protein, CDR3 DNA. D genes are given only for firm matches. Clone size appears in some rows only: once, few, many, or a class for an expanded clone.

cdr3_length: 12
j_call: TRBJ2-1
v_call: TRBV29-1
d_call: -
clone_size: few
cdr3_aa: CSVIFRSGEQFF
cdr3_nt: TGCAGCGTCATTTTTCGCTCTGGTGAGCAGTTCTTC

cdr3_length: 13
j_call: TRBJ1-1
v_call: TRBV30
d_call: -
clone_size: few
cdr3_aa: CAWSAGLNTEAFF
cdr3_nt: TGTGCCTGGAGTGCTGGGTTGAACACTGAAGCTTTCTTT

cdr3_length: 16
j_call: TRBJ1-1
v_call: TRBV9
d_call: -
clone_size: -
cdr3_aa: CASSVEGGRSGTEAFF
cdr3_nt: TGTGCCAGCAGCGTAGAGGGAGGGAGAAGCGGCACTGAAGCTTTCTTT

cdr3_length: 14
j_call: TRBJ1-1
v_call: TRBV2
d_call: -
clone_size: few
cdr3_aa: CASSLQGFEAEAFF
cdr3_nt: TGTGCCAGCAGTTTACAGGGATTTGAGGCTGAAGCTTTCTTT

cdr3_length: 16
j_call: TRBJ2-3
v_call: TRBV28
d_call: TRBD1
clone_size: many
cdr3_aa: CASSPLHQTGADTQYF
cdr3_nt: TGTGCCAGCAGTCCTTTACACCAGACAGGGGCAGATACGCAGTATTTT

cdr3_length: 15
j_call: TRBJ2-5
v_call: TRBV12-3/TRBV12-4
d_call: -
clone_size: -
cdr3_aa: CASKKIRRPQETQYF
cdr3_nt: TGTGCCAGCAAAAAAATCAGACGGCCCCAAGAGACCCAGTACTTC

cdr3_length: 14
j_call: TRBJ1-5
v_call: TRBV6-2/TRBV6-3
d_call: -
clone_size: few
cdr3_aa: CASRATGGNQPQHF
cdr3_nt: TGTGCCAGCAGGGCCACGGGGGGCAATCAGCCCCAGCATTTT

cdr3_length: 16
j_call: TRBJ2-7
v_call: TRBV7-2
d_call: TRBD2
clone_size: few
cdr3_aa: CASSLALLAGTNEQYF
cdr3_nt: TGTGCCAGCAGCTTAGCGCTCCTAGCGGGTACGAACGAGCAGTACTTC

cdr3_length: 15
j_call: TRBJ1-5
v_call: TRBV25-1
d_call: TRBD1
clone_size: few
cdr3_aa: CASSDLGTGDQPQHF
cdr3_nt: TGTGCCAGCAGTGACCTCGGGACAGGGGATCAGCCCCAGCATTTT

cdr3_length: 15
j_call: TRBJ2-6
v_call: TRBV6-5
d_call: -
clone_size: -
cdr3_aa: CASSYKFSGANVLTF
cdr3_nt: TGTGCCAGCAGTTATAAGTTCTCTGGGGCCAACGTCCTGACTTTC

cdr3_length: 12
j_call: TRBJ2-7
v_call: TRBV6-2/TRBV6-3
d_call: -
clone_size: few
cdr3_aa: CASSYSMYEQYF
cdr3_nt: TGTGCCAGCAGTTACTCGATGTACGAGCAGTACTTC

cdr3_length: 15
j_call: TRBJ1-3
v_call: TRBV4-1
d_call: -
clone_size: -
cdr3_aa: CASSQLTASGNTIYF
cdr3_nt: TGCGCCAGCAGCCAATTGACTGCATCTGGAAACACCATATATTTT

cdr3_length: 12
j_call: TRBJ1-2
v_call: TRBV20-1
d_call: -
clone_size: few
cdr3_aa: CSARDSNYGYTF
cdr3_nt: TGCAGTGCTAGGGACAGCAACTATGGCTACACCTTC

cdr3_length: 15
j_call: TRBJ2-1
v_call: TRBV28
d_call: TRBD2
clone_size: -
cdr3_aa: CASSFMGLAIREQFF
cdr3_nt: TGTGCCAGCAGTTTCATGGGACTAGCGATTAGGGAGCAGTTCTTC

cdr3_length: 15
j_call: TRBJ1-2
v_call: TRBV9
d_call: -
clone_size: -
cdr3_aa: CASSVEDPSLYGYTF
cdr3_nt: TGTGCCAGCAGCGTAGAGGACCCCTCGCTCTATGGCTACACCTTC

cdr3_length: 13
j_call: TRBJ1-2
v_call: TRBV3-1
d_call: -
clone_size: few
cdr3_aa: CASSQIRAHGYTF
cdr3_nt: TGTGCCAGCAGCCAGATCCGGGCACATGGCTACACCTTC

cdr3_length: 16
j_call: TRBJ1-1
v_call: TRBV4-3
d_call: -
clone_size: -
cdr3_aa: CASSQDGQVQNTEAFF
cdr3_nt: TGCGCCAGCAGCCAAGATGGGCAGGTACAAAACACTGAAGCTTTCTTT

cdr3_length: 14
j_call: TRBJ1-5
v_call: TRBV19
d_call: -
clone_size: few
cdr3_aa: CASSIGGVDQPQHF
cdr3_nt: TGTGCCAGTAGTATCGGGGGCGTTGATCAGCCCCAGCATTTT

cdr3_length: 14
j_call: TRBJ1-4
v_call: TRBV5-1
d_call: TRBD1
clone_size: -
cdr3_aa: CASSLRPGQGRLFF
cdr3_nt: TGCGCCAGCAGCTTGCGCCCCGGACAGGGGAGACTGTTTTTT

cdr3_length: 14
j_call: TRBJ2-2
v_call: TRBV19
d_call: TRBD2
clone_size: few
cdr3_aa: CASSDGRSTGELFF
cdr3_nt: TGTGCCAGTAGTGACGGGAGGAGCACCGGGGAGCTGTTTTTT

cdr3_length: 16
j_call: TRBJ1-5
v_call: TRBV28
d_call: TRBD1
clone_size: many
cdr3_aa: CASSLRGQGAGQPQHF
cdr3_nt: TGTGCCAGCAGTTTACGAGGACAGGGGGCCGGTCAGCCCCAGCATTTT

cdr3_length: 14
j_call: TRBJ2-7
v_call: TRBV7-9
d_call: TRBD1
clone_size: -
cdr3_aa: CASSLDNRGLEQYF
cdr3_nt: TGTGCCAGCAGCTTAGATAACAGGGGGCTGGAGCAGTACTTC

cdr3_length: 15
j_call: TRBJ1-6
v_call: TRBV6-2/TRBV6-3
d_call: -
clone_size: few
cdr3_aa: CASTIPGIDNSPLHF
cdr3_nt: TGTGCCAGCACTATACCGGGGATTGATAATTCACCCCTCCACTTT

cdr3_length: 15
j_call: TRBJ2-3
v_call: TRBV5-6
d_call: -
clone_size: many
cdr3_aa: CASSLERDSTDTQYF
cdr3_nt: TGTGCCAGCAGCTTGGAACGGGACTCCACAGATACGCAGTATTTT

cdr3_length: 16
j_call: TRBJ2-7
v_call: TRBV7-6
d_call: -
clone_size: -
cdr3_aa: CASSLDAQGLSYEQYF
cdr3_nt: TGTGCCAGCAGCTTAGATGCACAGGGCCTCTCCTACGAGCAGTACTTC

cdr3_length: 10
j_call: TRBJ1-2
v_call: TRBV20-1
d_call: -
clone_size: many
cdr3_aa: CSARTYGYTF
cdr3_nt: TGCAGTGCTAGAACCTATGGCTACACCTTC

cdr3_length: 16
j_call: TRBJ1-1
v_call: TRBV18
d_call: -
clone_size: -
cdr3_aa: CASSPPGRQMNTEAFF
cdr3_nt: TGTGCCAGCTCACCACCGGGACGACAGATGAACACTGAAGCTTTCTTT

cdr3_length: 14
j_call: TRBJ2-7
v_call: TRBV28
d_call: -
clone_size: -
cdr3_aa: CASSRHRVAYEQYF
cdr3_nt: TGTGCCAGCAGTAGACACAGGGTTGCCTACGAGCAGTACTTC

cdr3_length: 13
j_call: TRBJ2-5
v_call: TRBV2
d_call: -
clone_size: -
cdr3_aa: CASSEVGRRSQYF
cdr3_nt: TGTGCCAGCAGTGAAGTAGGCAGGCGGTCCCAGTACTTC

cdr3_length: 14
j_call: TRBJ2-7
v_call: TRBV20-1
d_call: TRBD1
clone_size: few
cdr3_aa: CSARPGQDTYEQYF
cdr3_nt: TGCAGTGCTAGGCCGGGACAGGACACCTACGAGCAGTACTTC

cdr3_length: 14
j_call: TRBJ1-2
v_call: TRBV29-1
d_call: -
clone_size: -
cdr3_aa: CSVVKREGDYGYTF
cdr3_nt: TGCAGCGTTGTAAAGAGGGAAGGAGACTATGGCTACACCTTC

cdr3_length: 11
j_call: TRBJ2-7
v_call: TRBV5-1
d_call: -
clone_size: few
cdr3_aa: CASSATYEQYF
cdr3_nt: TGCGCCAGCAGCGCCACCTACGAGCAGTACTTC

cdr3_length: 13
j_call: TRBJ1-1
v_call: TRBV4-3
d_call: TRBD1
clone_size: -
cdr3_aa: CASSLGQEVEAFF
cdr3_nt: TGCGCCAGCAGCCTAGGACAGGAAGTTGAAGCTTTCTTT

cdr3_length: 14
j_call: TRBJ1-1
v_call: TRBV12-3/TRBV12-4
d_call: -
clone_size: many
cdr3_aa: CASSLGLSNTEAFF
cdr3_nt: TGTGCCAGCAGTTTAGGGTTATCGAACACTGAAGCTTTCTTT

cdr3_length: 15
j_call: TRBJ2-4
v_call: TRBV20-1
d_call: -
clone_size: -
cdr3_aa: CSARQDPLAKNIQYF
cdr3_nt: TGCAGTGCTAGACAGGACCCTTTAGCCAAAAACATTCAGTACTTC

cdr3_length: 15
j_call: TRBJ1-6
v_call: TRBV13
d_call: TRBD1
clone_size: -
cdr3_aa: CASSTRDSKNSPLHF
cdr3_nt: TGTGCCAGCAGCACCAGGGACAGTAAGAATTCACCCCTCCACTTT

cdr3_length: 14
j_call: TRBJ1-2
v_call: TRBV6-5
d_call: -
clone_size: few
cdr3_aa: CASSYERGIYGYTF
cdr3_nt: TGTGCCAGCAGTTACGAGAGGGGGATCTATGGCTACACCTTC

cdr3_length: 16
j_call: TRBJ2-2
v_call: TRBV7-9
d_call: -
clone_size: few
cdr3_aa: CASSSATTGYTGELFF
cdr3_nt: TGTGCCAGCAGCTCAGCTACGACAGGTTACACCGGGGAGCTGTTTTTT

cdr3_length: 13
j_call: TRBJ2-2
v_call: TRBV5-1
d_call: -
clone_size: -
cdr3_aa: CASKLENTGELFF
cdr3_nt: TGCGCCAGCAAGTTGGAGAACACCGGGGAGCTGTTTTTT

cdr3_length: 18
j_call: TRBJ2-1
v_call: TRBV4-3
d_call: TRBD2
clone_size: -
cdr3_aa: CASSQDGTSGSSYNEQFF
cdr3_nt: TGCGCCAGCAGCCAAGACGGGACTAGCGGGAGCTCCTACAATGAGCAGTTCTTC